The entry below gives a single TCR beta chain sequence along with its context. Measured with immunoSEQ multiplex PCR; TCRdb has only the in-frame clones, and not every one. The data hold 300,000 to 400,000 clones, with around 89% observed a single time. This sample is part of a study of blood T cell repertoires in COVID-19. The ends lost 3 bases at V and 6 bases at J; junction bases unmatched: 5. This CDR3 has 15 amino acids. CDR1 SGHTA and CDR2 FQGTGA come from the germline V gene. This receptor was taken from a woman aged 25 to 45 with acute COVID-19. Sequenced sample: PBMCs or T cells enriched from blood (not recorded which). The V and J genes are TRBV7-3 and TRBJ2-1, with 10 bases matching TRBD2. The DNA of the CDR3 is TGTGCCAGCAGCTTGAGCGGGGGGGTCCCCAATGAGCAGTTCTTC. It codes for CASSLSGGVPNEQFF.